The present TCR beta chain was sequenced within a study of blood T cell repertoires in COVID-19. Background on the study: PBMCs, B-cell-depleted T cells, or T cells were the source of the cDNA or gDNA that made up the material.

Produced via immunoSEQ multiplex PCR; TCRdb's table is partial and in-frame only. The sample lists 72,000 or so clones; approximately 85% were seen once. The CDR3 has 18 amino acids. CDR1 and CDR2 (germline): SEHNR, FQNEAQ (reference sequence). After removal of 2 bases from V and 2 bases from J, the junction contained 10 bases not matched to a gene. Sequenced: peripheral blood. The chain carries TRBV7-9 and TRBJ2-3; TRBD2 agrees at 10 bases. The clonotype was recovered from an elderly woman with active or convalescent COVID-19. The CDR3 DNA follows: TGTGCCAGCAGCTTACCGGGACTAGCGAATATCGACACAGATACGCAGTATTTT. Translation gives CASSLPGLANIDTDTQYF. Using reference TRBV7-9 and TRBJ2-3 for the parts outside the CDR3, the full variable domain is DTGVSQNPRHKITKRGQNVTFRCDPISEHNRLYWYRQTLGQGPEFLTYFQNEAQLEKSRLLSDRFSAERPKGSFSTLEIQRTEQGDSAMYLCASSLPGLANIDTDTQYFGPGTRLTVL.